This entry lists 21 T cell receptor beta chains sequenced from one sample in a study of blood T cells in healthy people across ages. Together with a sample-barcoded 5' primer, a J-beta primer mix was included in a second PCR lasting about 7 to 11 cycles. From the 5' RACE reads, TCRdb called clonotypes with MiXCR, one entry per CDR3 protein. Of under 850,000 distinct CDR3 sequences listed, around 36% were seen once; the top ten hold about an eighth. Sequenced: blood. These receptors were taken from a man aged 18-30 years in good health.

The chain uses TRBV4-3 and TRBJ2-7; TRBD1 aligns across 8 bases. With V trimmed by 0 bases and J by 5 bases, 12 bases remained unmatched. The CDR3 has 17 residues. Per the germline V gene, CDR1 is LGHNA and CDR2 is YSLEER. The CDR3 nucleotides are TGCGCCAGCAGCCAAGATTACGACAGGGGAGTGCTGAACGAGCAGTACTTC. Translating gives CASSQDYDRGVLNEQYF.

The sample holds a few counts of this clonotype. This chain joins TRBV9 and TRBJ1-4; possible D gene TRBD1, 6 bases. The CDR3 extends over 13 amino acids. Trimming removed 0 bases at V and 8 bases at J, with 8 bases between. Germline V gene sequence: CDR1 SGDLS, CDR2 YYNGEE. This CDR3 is CASSVAGTEKLFF. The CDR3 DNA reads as TGTGCCAGCAGCGTAGCTGGGACAGAAAAACTGTTTTTT.

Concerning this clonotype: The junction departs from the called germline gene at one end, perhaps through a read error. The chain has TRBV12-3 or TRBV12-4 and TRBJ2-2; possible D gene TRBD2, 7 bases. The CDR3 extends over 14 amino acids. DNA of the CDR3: TGTGCCAGCAGCCCCGGGGGGCCGACCGGGGAGCTGGTTTTT. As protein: CASSPGGPTGELVF.

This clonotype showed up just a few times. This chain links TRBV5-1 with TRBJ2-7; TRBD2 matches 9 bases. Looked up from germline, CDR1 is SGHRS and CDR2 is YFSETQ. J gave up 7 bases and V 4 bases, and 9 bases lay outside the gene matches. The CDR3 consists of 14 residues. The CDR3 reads CASSTLAGKDEQYF. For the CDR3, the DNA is TGCGCCAGCAGCACCCTAGCGGGGAAAGATGAGCAGTACTTC.

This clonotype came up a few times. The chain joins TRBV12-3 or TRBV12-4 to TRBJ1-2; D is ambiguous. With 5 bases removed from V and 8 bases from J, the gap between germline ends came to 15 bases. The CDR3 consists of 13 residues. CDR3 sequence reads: CASSLGAFRGYTF. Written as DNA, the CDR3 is TGTGCCAGCAGTCTGGGAGCGTTTCGGGGCTACACCTTC.

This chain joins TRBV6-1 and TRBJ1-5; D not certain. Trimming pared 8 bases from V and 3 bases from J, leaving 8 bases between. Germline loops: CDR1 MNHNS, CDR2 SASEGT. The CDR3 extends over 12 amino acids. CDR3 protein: CASGRVNQPQHF. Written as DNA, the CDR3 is TGTGCCAGCGGGCGAGTCAATCAGCCCCAGCATTTT.

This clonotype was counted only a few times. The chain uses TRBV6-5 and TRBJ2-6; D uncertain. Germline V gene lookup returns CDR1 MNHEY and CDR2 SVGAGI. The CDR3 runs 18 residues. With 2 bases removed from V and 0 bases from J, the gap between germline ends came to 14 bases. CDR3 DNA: TGTGCCAGCAGTTACATCGTCAGGTTTAGCTCTGGGGCCAACGTCCTGACTTTC. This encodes CASSYIVRFSSGANVLTF.

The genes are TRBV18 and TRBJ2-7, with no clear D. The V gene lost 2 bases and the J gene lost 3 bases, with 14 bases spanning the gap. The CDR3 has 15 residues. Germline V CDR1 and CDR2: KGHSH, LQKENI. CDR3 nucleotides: TGTGCCAGCTCACCAGATCCACTGGAGTACTACGAGCAGTACTTC. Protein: CASSPDPLEYYEQYF.

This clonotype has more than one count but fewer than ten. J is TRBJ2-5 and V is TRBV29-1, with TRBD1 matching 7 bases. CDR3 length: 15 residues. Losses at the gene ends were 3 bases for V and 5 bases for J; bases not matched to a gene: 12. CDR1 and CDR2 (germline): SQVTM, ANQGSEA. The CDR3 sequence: CSVEMGQGDLETQYF. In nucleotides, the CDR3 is TGCAGCGTTGAGATGGGCCAGGGGGATCTGGAGACCCAGTACTTC.

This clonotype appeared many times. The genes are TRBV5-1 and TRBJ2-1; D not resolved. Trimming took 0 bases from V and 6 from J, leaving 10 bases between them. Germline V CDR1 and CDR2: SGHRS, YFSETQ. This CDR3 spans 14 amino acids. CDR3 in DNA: TGCGCCAGCAGCTTGGGGCCCCAGAGCAATGAGCAGTTCTTC. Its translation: CASSLGPQSNEQFF. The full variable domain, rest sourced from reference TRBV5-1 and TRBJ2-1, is KAGVTQTPRYLIKTRGQQVTLSCSPISGHRSVSWYQQTPGQGLQFLFEYFSETQRNKGNFPGRFSGRQFSNSRSEMNVSTLELGDSALYLCASSLGPQSNEQFFGPGTRLTVL.

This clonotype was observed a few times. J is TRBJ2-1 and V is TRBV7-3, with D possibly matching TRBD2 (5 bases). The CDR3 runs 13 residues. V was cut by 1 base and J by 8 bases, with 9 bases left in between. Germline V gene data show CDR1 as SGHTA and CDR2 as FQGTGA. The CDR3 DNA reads TGTGCCAGCAGCTTAAGCACCGGGGATGAGCAGTTCTTC. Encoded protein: CASSLSTGDEQFF.

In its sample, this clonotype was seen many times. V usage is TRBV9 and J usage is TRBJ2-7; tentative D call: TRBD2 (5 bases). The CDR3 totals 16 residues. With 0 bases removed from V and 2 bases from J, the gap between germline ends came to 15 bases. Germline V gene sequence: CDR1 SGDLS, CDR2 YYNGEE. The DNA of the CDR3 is TGTGCCAGCAGCGTAGCAAACGGGTACGGGGCCTACGAGCAGTACTTC. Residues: CASSVANGYGAYEQYF.

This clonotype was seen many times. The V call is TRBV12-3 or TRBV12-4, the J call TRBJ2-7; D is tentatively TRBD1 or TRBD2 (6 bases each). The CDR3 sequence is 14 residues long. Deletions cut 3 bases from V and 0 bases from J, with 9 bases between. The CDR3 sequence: CASSLGGPSYEQYF. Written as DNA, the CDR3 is TGTGCCAGCAGTTTGGGGGGCCCCTCCTACGAGCAGTACTTC.

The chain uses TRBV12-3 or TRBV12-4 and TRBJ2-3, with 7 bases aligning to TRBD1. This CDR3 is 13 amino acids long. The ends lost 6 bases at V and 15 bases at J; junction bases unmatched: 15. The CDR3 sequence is CASSPNRGDTEYF. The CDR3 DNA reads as TGTGCCAGCAGCCCAAACAGGGGAGATACGGAATATTTT.

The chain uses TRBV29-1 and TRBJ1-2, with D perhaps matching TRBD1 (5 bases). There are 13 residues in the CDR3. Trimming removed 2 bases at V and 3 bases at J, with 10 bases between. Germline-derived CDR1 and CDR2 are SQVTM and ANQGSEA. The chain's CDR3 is CSVEPGRDYGYTF. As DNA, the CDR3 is TGCAGCGTTGAACCAGGCAGGGACTATGGCTACACCTTC.

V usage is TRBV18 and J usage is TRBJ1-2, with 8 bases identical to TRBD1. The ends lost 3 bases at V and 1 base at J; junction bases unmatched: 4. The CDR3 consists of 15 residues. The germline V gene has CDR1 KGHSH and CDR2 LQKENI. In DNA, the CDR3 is TGTGCCAGCTCACCCCGACAGGGGATTAACTATGGCTACACCTTC. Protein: CASSPRQGINYGYTF.

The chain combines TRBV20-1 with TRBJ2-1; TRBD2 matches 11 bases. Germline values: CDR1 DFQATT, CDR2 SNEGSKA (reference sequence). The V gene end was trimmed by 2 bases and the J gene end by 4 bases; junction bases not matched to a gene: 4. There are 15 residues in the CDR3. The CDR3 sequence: CSARNRTSGYNEQFF. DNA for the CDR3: TGCAGTGCTAGAAATAGGACTAGCGGGTACAATGAGCAGTTCTTC.

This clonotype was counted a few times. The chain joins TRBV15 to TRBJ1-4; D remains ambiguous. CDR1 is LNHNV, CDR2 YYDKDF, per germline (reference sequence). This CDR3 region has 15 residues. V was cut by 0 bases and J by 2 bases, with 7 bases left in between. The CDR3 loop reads CATSRDFRTNEKLFF. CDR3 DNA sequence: TGTGCCACCAGCAGAGATTTCAGGACTAATGAAAAACTGTTTTTT.

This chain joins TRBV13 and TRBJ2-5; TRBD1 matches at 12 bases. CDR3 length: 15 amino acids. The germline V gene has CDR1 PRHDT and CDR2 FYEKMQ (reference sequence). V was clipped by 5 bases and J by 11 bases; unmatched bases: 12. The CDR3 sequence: CASSVRDRGLNEQYF. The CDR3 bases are TGTGCCAGCAGCGTCCGGGACAGGGGGCTTAATGAGCAGTACTTC.

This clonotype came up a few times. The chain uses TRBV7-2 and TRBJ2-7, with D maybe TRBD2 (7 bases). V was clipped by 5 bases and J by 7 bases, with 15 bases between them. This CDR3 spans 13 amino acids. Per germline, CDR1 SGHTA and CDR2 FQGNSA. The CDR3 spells CASSRGGVNEQYF. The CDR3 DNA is TGTGCCAGCAGCAGAGGGGGGGTTAATGAGCAGTACTTC.

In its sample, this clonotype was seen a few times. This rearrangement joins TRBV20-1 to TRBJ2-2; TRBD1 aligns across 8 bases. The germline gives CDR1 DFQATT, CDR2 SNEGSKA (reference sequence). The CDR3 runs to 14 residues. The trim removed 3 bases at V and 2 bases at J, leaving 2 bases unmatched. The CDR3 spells CSASQGANTGELFF. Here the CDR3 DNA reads TGCAGTGCTAGCCAGGGGGCTAACACCGGGGAGCTGTTTTTT.